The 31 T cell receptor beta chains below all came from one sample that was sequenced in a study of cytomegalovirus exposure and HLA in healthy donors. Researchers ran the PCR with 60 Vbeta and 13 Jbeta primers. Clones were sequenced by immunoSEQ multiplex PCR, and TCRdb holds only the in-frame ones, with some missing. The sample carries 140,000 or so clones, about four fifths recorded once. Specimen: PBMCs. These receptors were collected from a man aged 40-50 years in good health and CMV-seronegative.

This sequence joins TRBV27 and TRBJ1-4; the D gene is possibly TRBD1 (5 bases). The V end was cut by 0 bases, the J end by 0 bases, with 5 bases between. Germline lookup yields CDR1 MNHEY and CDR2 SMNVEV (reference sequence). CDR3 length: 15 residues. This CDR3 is CASSLSTATNEKLFF. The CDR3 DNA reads TGTGCCAGCAGTTTATCGACAGCAACTAATGAAAAACTGTTTTTT.

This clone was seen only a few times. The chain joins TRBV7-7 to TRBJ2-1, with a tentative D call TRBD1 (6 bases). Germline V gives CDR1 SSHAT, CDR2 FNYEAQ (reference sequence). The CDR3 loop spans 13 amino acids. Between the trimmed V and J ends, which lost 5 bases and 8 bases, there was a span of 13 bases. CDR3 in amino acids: CASSPIRGHEQFF. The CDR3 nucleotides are TGTGCCAGCAGCCCCATCAGGGGACATGAGCAGTTCTTC.

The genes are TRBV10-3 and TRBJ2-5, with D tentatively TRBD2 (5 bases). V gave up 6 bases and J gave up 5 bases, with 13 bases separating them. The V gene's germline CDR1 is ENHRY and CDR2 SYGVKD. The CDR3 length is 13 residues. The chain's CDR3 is CAIRGGSMETQYF. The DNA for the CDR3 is TGTGCCATCAGAGGCGGGTCGATGGAGACCCAGTACTTC.

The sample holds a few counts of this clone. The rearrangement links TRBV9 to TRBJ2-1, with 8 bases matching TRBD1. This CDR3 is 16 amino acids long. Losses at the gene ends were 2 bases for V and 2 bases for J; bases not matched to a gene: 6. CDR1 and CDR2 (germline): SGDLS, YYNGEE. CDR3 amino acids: CASSVRDRTTYNEQFF. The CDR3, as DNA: TGTGCCAGCAGCGTCCGGGACAGGACCACCTACAATGAGCAGTTCTTC.

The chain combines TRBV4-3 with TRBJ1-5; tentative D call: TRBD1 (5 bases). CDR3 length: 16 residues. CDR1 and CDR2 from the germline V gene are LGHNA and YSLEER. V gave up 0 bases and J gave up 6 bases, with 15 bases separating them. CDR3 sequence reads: CASSQDTGGQGQPQHF. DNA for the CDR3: TGCGCCAGCAGCCAAGATACCGGGGGTCAGGGTCAGCCCCAGCATTTT.

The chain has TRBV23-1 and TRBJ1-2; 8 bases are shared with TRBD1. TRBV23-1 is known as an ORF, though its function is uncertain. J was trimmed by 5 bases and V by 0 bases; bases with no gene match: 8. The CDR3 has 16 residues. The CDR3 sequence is CASSQSGQGARYGYTF. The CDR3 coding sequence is TGCGCCAGCAGTCAATCAGGCCAGGGGGCCAGGTATGGCTACACCTTC.

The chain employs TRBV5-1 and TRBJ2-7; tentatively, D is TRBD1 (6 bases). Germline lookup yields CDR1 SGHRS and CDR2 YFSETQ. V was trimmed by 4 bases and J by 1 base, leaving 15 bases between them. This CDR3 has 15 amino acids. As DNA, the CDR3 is TGCGCCAGCAGCGTCCGGGACACCACTTCCTACGAGCAGTACTTC. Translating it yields CASSVRDTTSYEQYF. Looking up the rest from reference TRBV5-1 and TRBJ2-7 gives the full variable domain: KAGVTQTPRYLIKTRGQQVTLSCSPISGHRSVSWYQQTPGQGLQFLFEYFSETQRNKGNFPGRFSGRQFSNSRSEMNVSTLELGDSALYLCASSVRDTTSYEQYFGPGTRLTVT.

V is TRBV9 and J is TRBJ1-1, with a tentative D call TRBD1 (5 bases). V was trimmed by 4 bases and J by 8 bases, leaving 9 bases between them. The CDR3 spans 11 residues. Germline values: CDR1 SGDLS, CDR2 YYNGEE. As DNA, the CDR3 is TGTGCCAGCAGCCTGGCAGGGGAAGCTTTCTTT. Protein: CASSLAGEAFF.

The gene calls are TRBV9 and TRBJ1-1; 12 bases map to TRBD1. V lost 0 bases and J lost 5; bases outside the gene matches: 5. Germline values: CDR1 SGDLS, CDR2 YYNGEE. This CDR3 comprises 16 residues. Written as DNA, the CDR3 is TGTGCCAGCAGCGTAGAGGGACAGGGGGCGCGGACTGAAGCTTTCTTT. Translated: CASSVEGQGARTEAFF.

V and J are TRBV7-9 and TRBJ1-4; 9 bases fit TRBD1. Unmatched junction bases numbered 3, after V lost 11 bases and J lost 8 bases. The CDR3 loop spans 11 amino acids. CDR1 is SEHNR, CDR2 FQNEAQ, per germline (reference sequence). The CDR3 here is CAGGQGEKLFF. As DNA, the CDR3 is TGTGCCGGGGGACAGGGAGAAAAACTGTTTTTT.

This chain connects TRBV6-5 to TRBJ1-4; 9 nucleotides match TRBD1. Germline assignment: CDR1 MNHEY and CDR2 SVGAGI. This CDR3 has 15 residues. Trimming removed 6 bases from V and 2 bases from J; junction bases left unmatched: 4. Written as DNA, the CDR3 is TGTGCCAGCAGCCAGGACAGGGGCACTAATGAAAAACTGTTTTTT. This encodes CASSQDRGTNEKLFF.

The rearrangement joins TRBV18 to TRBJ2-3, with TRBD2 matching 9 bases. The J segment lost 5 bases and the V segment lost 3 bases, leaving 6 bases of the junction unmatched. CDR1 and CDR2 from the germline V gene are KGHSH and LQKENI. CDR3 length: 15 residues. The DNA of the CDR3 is TGTGCCAGCTCACCTTCTAGCGGGGTAATAGATACGCAGTATTTT. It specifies CASSPSSGVIDTQYF.

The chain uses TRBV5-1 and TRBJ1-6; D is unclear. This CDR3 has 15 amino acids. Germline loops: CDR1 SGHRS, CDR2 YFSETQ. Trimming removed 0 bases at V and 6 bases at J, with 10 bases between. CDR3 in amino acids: CASSLDGLSNSPLHF. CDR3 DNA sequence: TGCGCCAGCAGCTTGGATGGACTCAGTAATTCACCCCTCCACTTT.

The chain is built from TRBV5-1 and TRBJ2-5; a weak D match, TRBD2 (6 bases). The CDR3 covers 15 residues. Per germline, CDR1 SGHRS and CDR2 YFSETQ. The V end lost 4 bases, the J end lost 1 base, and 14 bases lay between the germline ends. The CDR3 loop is CASSGGLFVQETQYF. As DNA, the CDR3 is TGCGCCAGCAGCGGGGGACTCTTTGTCCAAGAGACCCAGTACTTC.

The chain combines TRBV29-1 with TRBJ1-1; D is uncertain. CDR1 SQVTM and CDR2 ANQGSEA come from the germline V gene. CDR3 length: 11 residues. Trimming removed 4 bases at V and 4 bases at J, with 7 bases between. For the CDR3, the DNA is TGCAGCGTTGTTTGGGCCACTGAAGCTTTCTTT. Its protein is CSVVWATEAFF.

Here the CDR3 DNA reads TGTGCCAGCAGCCCGACCGGGACAGAGAACTACTATGGCTACACCTTC. Its translation is CASSPTGTENYYGYTF. The rearrangement uses TRBV7-2 and TRBJ1-2, with 7 positions matching TRBD1. The CDR3 is 16 residues long. V was pared by 5 bases and J by 3 bases, with 12 bases of the junction left unmatched. Germline V lookup: CDR1 SGHTA, CDR2 FQGNSA.

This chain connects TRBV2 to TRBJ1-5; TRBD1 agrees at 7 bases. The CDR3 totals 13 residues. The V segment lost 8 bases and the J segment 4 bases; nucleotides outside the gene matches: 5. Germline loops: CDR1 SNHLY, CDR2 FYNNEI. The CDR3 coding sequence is TGTGCCAGCTCTGACAGGGAAAATCAGCCCCAGCATTTT. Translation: CASSDRENQPQHF.

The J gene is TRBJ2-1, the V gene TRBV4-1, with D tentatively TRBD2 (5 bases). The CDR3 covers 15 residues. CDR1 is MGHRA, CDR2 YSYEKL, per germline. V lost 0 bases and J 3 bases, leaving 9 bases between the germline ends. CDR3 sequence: CASSQDEGVYNEQFF. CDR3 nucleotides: TGCGCCAGCAGCCAAGACGAGGGAGTCTACAATGAGCAGTTCTTC.

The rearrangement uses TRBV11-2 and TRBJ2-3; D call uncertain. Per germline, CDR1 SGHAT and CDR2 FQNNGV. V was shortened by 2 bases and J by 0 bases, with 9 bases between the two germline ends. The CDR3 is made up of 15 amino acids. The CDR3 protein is CASSLSTRSTDTQYF. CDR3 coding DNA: TGTGCCAGCAGCTTAAGCACGAGGAGCACAGATACGCAGTATTTT. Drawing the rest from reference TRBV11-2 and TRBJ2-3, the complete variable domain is EAGVAQSPRYKIIEKRQSVAFWCNPISGHATLYWYQQILGQGPKLLIQFQNNGVVDDSQLPKDRFSAERLKGVDSTLKIQPAKLEDSAVYLCASSLSTRSTDTQYFGPGTRLTVL.

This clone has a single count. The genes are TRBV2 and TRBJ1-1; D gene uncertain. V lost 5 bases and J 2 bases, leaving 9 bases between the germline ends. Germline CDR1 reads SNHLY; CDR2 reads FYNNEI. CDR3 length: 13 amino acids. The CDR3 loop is CASSRDFNTEAFF. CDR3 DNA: TGTGCCAGCAGTCGAGATTTTAACACTGAAGCTTTCTTT.

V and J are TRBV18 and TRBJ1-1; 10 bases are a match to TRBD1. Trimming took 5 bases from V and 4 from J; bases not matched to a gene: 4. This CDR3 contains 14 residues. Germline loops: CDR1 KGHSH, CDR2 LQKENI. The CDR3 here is CASSSGQGITEAFF. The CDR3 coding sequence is TGTGCCAGCTCATCGGGACAGGGGATCACTGAAGCTTTCTTT.

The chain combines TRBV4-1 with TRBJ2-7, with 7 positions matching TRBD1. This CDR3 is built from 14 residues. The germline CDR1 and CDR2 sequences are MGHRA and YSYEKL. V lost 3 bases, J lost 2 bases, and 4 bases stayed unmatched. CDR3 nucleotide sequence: TGCGCCAGCAGCCACCGGGACAGAACCTACGAGCAGTACTTC. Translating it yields CASSHRDRTYEQYF.

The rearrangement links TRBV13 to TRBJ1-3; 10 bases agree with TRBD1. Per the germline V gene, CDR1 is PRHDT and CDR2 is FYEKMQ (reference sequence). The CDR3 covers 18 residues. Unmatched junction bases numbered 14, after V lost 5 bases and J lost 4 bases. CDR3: CASSQSHSGTGEGNTIYF. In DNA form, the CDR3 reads TGTGCCAGCAGCCAATCTCACTCCGGGACAGGGGAAGGAAACACCATATATTTT.

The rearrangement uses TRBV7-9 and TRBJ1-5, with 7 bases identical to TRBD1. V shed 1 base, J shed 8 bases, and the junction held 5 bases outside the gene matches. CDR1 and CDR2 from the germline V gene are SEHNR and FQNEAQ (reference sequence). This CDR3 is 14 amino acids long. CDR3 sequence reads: CASSLGGGREPQHF. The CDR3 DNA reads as TGTGCCAGCAGCTTAGGAGGGGGCAGGGAGCCCCAGCATTTT. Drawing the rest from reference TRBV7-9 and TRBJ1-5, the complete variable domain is DTGVSQNPRHKITKRGQNVTFRCDPISEHNRLYWYRQTLGQGPEFLTYFQNEAQLEKSRLLSDRFSAERPKGSFSTLEIQRTEQGDSAMYLCASSLGGGREPQHFGDGTRLSIL.

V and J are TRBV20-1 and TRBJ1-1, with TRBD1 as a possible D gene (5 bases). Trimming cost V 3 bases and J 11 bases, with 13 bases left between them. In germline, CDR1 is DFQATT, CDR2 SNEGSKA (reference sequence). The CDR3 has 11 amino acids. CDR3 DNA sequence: TGCAGTGCTAGCCGGACACCCTTGGCTTTCTTT. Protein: CSASRTPLAFF.

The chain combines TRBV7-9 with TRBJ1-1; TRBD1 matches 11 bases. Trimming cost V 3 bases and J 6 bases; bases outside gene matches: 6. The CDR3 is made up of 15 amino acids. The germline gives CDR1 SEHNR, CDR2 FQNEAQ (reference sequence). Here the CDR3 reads CASSFPGQGASEAFF. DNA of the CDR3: TGTGCCAGCAGCTTCCCTGGACAGGGGGCCTCTGAAGCTTTCTTT. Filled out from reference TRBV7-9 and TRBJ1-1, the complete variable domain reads DTGVSQNPRHKITKRGQNVTFRCDPISEHNRLYWYRQTLGQGPEFLTYFQNEAQLEKSRLLSDRFSAERPKGSFSTLEIQRTEQGDSAMYLCASSFPGQGASEAFFGQGTRLTVV.

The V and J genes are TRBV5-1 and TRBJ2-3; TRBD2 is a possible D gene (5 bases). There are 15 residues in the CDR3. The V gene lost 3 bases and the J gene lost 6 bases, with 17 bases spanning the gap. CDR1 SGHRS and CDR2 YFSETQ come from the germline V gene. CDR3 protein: CASSYTTPGGDTQYF. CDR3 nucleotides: TGCGCCAGCAGCTACACGACCCCTGGCGGGGATACGCAGTATTTT.

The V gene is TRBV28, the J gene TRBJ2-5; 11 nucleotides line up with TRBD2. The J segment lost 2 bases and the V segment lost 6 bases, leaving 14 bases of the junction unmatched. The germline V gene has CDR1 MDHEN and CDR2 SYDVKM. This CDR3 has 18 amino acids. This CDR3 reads CASSPGGLAGGYQETQYF. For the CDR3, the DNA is TGTGCCAGCAGCCCAGGGGGGCTAGCGGGGGGTTATCAAGAGACCCAGTACTTC.

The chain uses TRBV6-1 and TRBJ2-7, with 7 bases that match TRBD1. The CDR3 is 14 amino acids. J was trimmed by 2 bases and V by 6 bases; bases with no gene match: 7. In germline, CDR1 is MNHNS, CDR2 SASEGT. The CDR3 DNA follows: TGTGCCAGCAGCCAAGGGACAGACACCTACGAGCAGTACTTC. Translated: CASSQGTDTYEQYF.

The CDR3 bases are TGTGCCAGCAGGCAGACAGGGGCAGATACGCAGTATTTT. This translates into CASRQTGADTQYF. The chain combines TRBV2 with TRBJ2-3; 8 nucleotides align to TRBD1. V lost 6 bases and J lost 4; bases outside the gene matches: 3. From germline, CDR1 is SNHLY and CDR2 FYNNEI. The CDR3 sequence is 13 residues long.

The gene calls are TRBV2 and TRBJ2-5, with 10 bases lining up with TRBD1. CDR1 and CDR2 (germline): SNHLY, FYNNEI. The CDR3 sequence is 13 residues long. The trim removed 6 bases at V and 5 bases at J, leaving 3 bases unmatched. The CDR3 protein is CASRGTGVETQYF. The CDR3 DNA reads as TGTGCCAGCAGGGGGACAGGGGTGGAGACCCAGTACTTC.